This T cell receptor (beta chain) was documented in a study of metastatic and nonmetastatic thyroid tumors. Whole-study context: The authors compared repertoires across blood and tumor or nodule tissue from malignant and benign thyroid patients.

Germline V gene lookup returns CDR1 SGHRS and CDR2 YFSETQ. The germline V and J ends were trimmed by 0 bases and 9 bases, with 4 bases remaining between them. The CDR3 is made up of 11 amino acids. Thyroid surgery had not been preceded by any treatment in any patient. TCRdb re-analyzed the PCR reads through MiXCR. This table holds roughly 25,000 clones, 15% found once. This clone has ten or more counts. This TCR was recovered from a female donor with papillary thyroid cancer or a benign thyroid nodule (not recorded which). Some clones in this sample may be carry-over from other donors' samples. This chain links TRBV5-1 with TRBJ2-1; D remains ambiguous. The sample comprised blood. In DNA, the CDR3 is TGCGCCAGCAGCTTGGAAAGTGAGCAGTTCTTC. Its translation: CASSLESEQFF. The full variable domain, completed using reference TRBV5-1 and TRBJ2-1, is KAGVTQTPRYLIKTRGQQVTLSCSPISGHRSVSWYQQTPGQGLQFLFEYFSETQRNKGNFPGRFSGRQFSNSRSEMNVSTLELGDSALYLCASSLESEQFFGPGTRLTVL.